This is a list of T cell receptor beta chains from one sample in a study of beta chain features in type 1 diabetes. The table came from immunoSEQ multiplex PCR; TCRdb's copy has only in-frame clones and leaves some out. The sample holds 900,000 or so clones; 17% are singletons and the top ten take 0.02% to 0.025%. The source material was naive CD4+ T cells from blood. The receptors stem from a woman in her late teens or twenties in good health. Both conserved end residues are part of each CDR3. D genes are given only for firm matches. Where a row states a size, it is once, few, many or the class of an expanded clone; other rows omit it.

V gene: TRBV27; J gene: TRBJ2-1; D gene: -; clone size: -; CDR3 DNA: TGTGCCAGCAGTTTCTTCCGACTAGACAATGAGCAGTTCTTC; CDR3 protein: CASSFFRLDNEQFF
V gene: TRBV28; J gene: TRBJ2-2; D gene: -; clone size: few; CDR3 DNA: TGTGCCAGCAGGCTTGGGGGGGCGAACGGGGAGCTGTTTTTT; CDR3 protein: CASRLGGANGELFF
V gene: TRBV28; J gene: TRBJ2-7; D gene: TRBD1; clone size: few; CDR3 DNA: TGTGCCAGCAGTCCTCATCGGACAGGGGGTCACGAGCAGTACTTC; CDR3 protein: CASSPHRTGGHEQYF
V gene: TRBV11-1; J gene: TRBJ2-5; D gene: -; clone size: -; CDR3 DNA: TGTGCCAGCAGCTTTGCATCGGCGTACCAAGAGACCCAGTACTTC; CDR3 protein: CASSFASAYQETQYF
V gene: TRBV6-5; J gene: TRBJ1-5; D gene: TRBD1; clone size: few; CDR3 DNA: TGTGCCAGCAGCATAACAGGGGGAAGCAATCAGCCCCAGCATTTT; CDR3 protein: CASSITGGSNQPQHF
V gene: TRBV5-1; J gene: TRBJ2-6; D gene: TRBD1; clone size: -; CDR3 DNA: TGCGCCAGCAGCTTGGCGGCCGGGACAGGGGTTTTGTCTGGGGCCAACGTCCTGACTTTC; CDR3 protein: CASSLAAGTGVLSGANVLTF
V gene: TRBV2; J gene: TRBJ2-1; D gene: -; clone size: -; CDR3 DNA: TGTGCCAGCATGTTCACAGGAGCCCACAATGAGCAGTTCTTC; CDR3 protein: CASMFTGAHNEQFF
V gene: TRBV27; J gene: TRBJ2-2; D gene: TRBD1; clone size: -; CDR3 DNA: TGTGCCAGCAGTCCTCGCCCGGTAGGGGGCTGGGCCGGGGAGCTGTTTTTT; CDR3 protein: CASSPRPVGGWAGELFF
V gene: TRBV7-8; J gene: TRBJ2-5; D gene: TRBD2; clone size: -; CDR3 DNA: TGTGCCAGCAGCCCTCCCTTCGGGACTAGGACGGCGACCCAGTACTTC; CDR3 protein: CASSPPFGTRTATQYF
V gene: TRBV6-5; J gene: TRBJ2-2; D gene: -; clone size: few; CDR3 DNA: TGTGCCAGCAGCTATACCGGGACCGGGGAGCTGTTTTTT; CDR3 protein: CASSYTGTGELFF
V gene: TRBV21-1; J gene: TRBJ1-2; D gene: -; clone size: -; CDR3 DNA: TGTGCCAGCAGCAAAGCCCTTATTCCAGGGGAGTATGGCTACACCTTC; CDR3 protein: CASSKALIPGEYGYTF
V gene: TRBV27; J gene: TRBJ2-7; D gene: TRBD1; clone size: -; CDR3 DNA: TGTGCCAGCAGTTTATCCGGGACAGGGTCCTACGAGCAGTACTTC; CDR3 protein: CASSLSGTGSYEQYF
V gene: TRBV28; J gene: TRBJ2-5; D gene: TRBD1; clone size: -; CDR3 DNA: TGTGCCAGCAGTGAAGGGGGCGGTGCGGAGACCCAGTACTTC; CDR3 protein: CASSEGGGAETQYF
V gene: TRBV7-6; J gene: TRBJ2-7; D gene: -; clone size: -; CDR3 DNA: TGTGCCAGCAGCCTCCGGACAGCCTCCTACGAGCAGTACTTC; CDR3 protein: CASSLRTASYEQYF
V gene: TRBV5-1; J gene: TRBJ1-1; D gene: TRBD1; clone size: few; CDR3 DNA: TGCGCCAGCAGCCCGCTACCCAGGGGGCTGACGAACACTGAAGCTTTCTTT; CDR3 protein: CASSPLPRGLTNTEAFF
V gene: TRBV7-2; J gene: TRBJ2-7; D gene: TRBD2; clone size: few; CDR3 DNA: TGTGCCAGCAGCTTGGGGACTAGCGGAACGTACGAGCAGTACTTC; CDR3 protein: CASSLGTSGTYEQYF
V gene: TRBV9; J gene: TRBJ2-7; D gene: TRBD2; clone size: -; CDR3 DNA: TGTGCCAGCAGCGTGGGGGGGACTACCACCTACGAGCAGTACTTC; CDR3 protein: CASSVGGTTTYEQYF
V gene: TRBV7-6; J gene: TRBJ1-5; D gene: -; clone size: -; CDR3 DNA: TGTGCCAGCAACTTGGGGGGCAGGGGTAATCAGCCCCAGCATTTT; CDR3 protein: CASNLGGRGNQPQHF
V gene: TRBV19; J gene: TRBJ2-2; D gene: -; clone size: few; CDR3 DNA: TGTGCCAGTAGTCGCGCGACCGGGGAGCTGTTTTTT; CDR3 protein: CASSRATGELFF
V gene: TRBV7-9; J gene: TRBJ2-2; D gene: -; clone size: few; CDR3 DNA: TGTGCCAGCAGCCCCAGAATCGCGAACACCGGGGAGCTGTTTTTT; CDR3 protein: CASSPRIANTGELFF
V gene: TRBV10-3; J gene: TRBJ1-2; D gene: -; clone size: few; CDR3 DNA: TGTGCCATCAGGGAGGGGGATTCCGGTGGCTACACCTTC; CDR3 protein: CAIREGDSGGYTF
V gene: TRBV2; J gene: TRBJ1-2; D gene: -; clone size: -; CDR3 DNA: TGTGCCAGCAGTTTCTCTAACTATGGCTACACCTTC; CDR3 protein: CASSFSNYGYTF
V gene: TRBV14; J gene: TRBJ2-1; D gene: -; clone size: few; CDR3 DNA: TGTGCCAGCAGCCGACCCGTCGCAGGGCCATTCAATGAGCAGTTCTTC; CDR3 protein: CASSRPVAGPFNEQFF
V gene: TRBV29-1; J gene: TRBJ2-3; D gene: TRBD2; clone size: few; CDR3 DNA: TGCAGCGTTTTACGGACTAGCTTCACAGATACGCAGTATTTT; CDR3 protein: CSVLRTSFTDTQYF
V gene: TRBV7-2; J gene: TRBJ2-1; D gene: -; clone size: -; CDR3 DNA: TGTGCCAGCAGCTCCCCCGTTCGAAATGAGCAGTTCTTC; CDR3 protein: CASSSPVRNEQFF
V gene: TRBV28; J gene: TRBJ2-3; D gene: TRBD2; clone size: -; CDR3 DNA: TGTGCCAGCAGGGAATCGGGAGGCTCGGATACGCAGTATTTT; CDR3 protein: CASRESGGSDTQYF
V gene: TRBV6-5; J gene: TRBJ2-5; D gene: -; clone size: -; CDR3 DNA: TGTGCCAGCAGTCGGGACTGGGGGTTCCAAGAGACCCAGTACTTC; CDR3 protein: CASSRDWGFQETQYF
V gene: TRBV18; J gene: TRBJ2-1; D gene: TRBD1; clone size: few; CDR3 DNA: TGTGCCAGCTCCCTGGACAGGGCCAATGAGCAGTTCTTC; CDR3 protein: CASSLDRANEQFF
V gene: TRBV18; J gene: TRBJ2-5; D gene: TRBD1; clone size: -; CDR3 DNA: TGTGCCAGCTCACCATTACAGGGGGCACATCGGACCCAGTACTTC; CDR3 protein: CASSPLQGAHRTQYF
V gene: TRBV9; J gene: TRBJ2-1; D gene: -; clone size: -; CDR3 DNA: TGTGCCAGCAGCGTGACGAGCTCCACCTCTTACTCCTACAATGAGCAGTTCTTC; CDR3 protein: CASSVTSSTSYSYNEQFF
V gene: TRBV29-1; J gene: TRBJ2-7; D gene: TRBD1; clone size: few; CDR3 DNA: TGCAGCGTTGCCAGGACAGGGGGGGTCTACGAGCAGTACTTC; CDR3 protein: CSVARTGGVYEQYF
V gene: TRBV2; J gene: TRBJ2-7; D gene: -; clone size: few; CDR3 DNA: TGTGCCAGCAGTGACCTCCACGAGCAGTACTTC; CDR3 protein: CASSDLHEQYF
V gene: TRBV7-9; J gene: TRBJ2-7; D gene: TRBD1; clone size: -; CDR3 DNA: TGTGCCAGCAGCTTAGTCGGCCGGACAGGGGACGCCTACGAGCAGTACTTC; CDR3 protein: CASSLVGRTGDAYEQYF
V gene: TRBV18; J gene: TRBJ2-1; D gene: TRBD1; clone size: -; CDR3 DNA: TGTGCCAGCTCACCCACGACAGGGTACAATGAGCAGTTCTTC; CDR3 protein: CASSPTTGYNEQFF
V gene: TRBV2; J gene: TRBJ2-7; D gene: -; clone size: few; CDR3 DNA: TGTGCCAGCAGTGATGGGGGTACCCTGAACTACGAGCAGTACTTC; CDR3 protein: CASSDGGTLNYEQYF
V gene: TRBV18; J gene: TRBJ2-7; D gene: TRBD1; clone size: few; CDR3 DNA: TGTGCCAGCTCACCAGGTAACCGGGACAGGGGTTGGTCCTACGAGCAGTACTTC; CDR3 protein: CASSPGNRDRGWSYEQYF
V gene: TRBV11-3; J gene: TRBJ1-3; D gene: -; clone size: -; CDR3 DNA: TGTGCCAGCAGCTTAGGGGGCCTCTCTGGAAACACCATATATTTT; CDR3 protein: CASSLGGLSGNTIYF
V gene: TRBV10-3; J gene: TRBJ1-5; D gene: TRBD1; clone size: few; CDR3 DNA: TGTGCCATCAGTGGACAGGGAGGACAGCCCCAGCATTTT; CDR3 protein: CAISGQGGQPQHF
V gene: TRBV7-2; J gene: TRBJ2-5; D gene: -; clone size: few; CDR3 DNA: TGTGCCAGCAGCTTAGGAGTGGGTGAGGCTAGGAAGTACTTC; CDR3 protein: CASSLGVGEARKYF
V gene: TRBV19; J gene: TRBJ2-7; D gene: -; clone size: few; CDR3 DNA: TGTGCCAGTAGTATAGAAGGGAGCTACGAGCAGTACTTC; CDR3 protein: CASSIEGSYEQYF
V gene: TRBV5-6; J gene: TRBJ2-7; D gene: TRBD2; clone size: few; CDR3 DNA: TGTGCCAGCAGCTTGGGGGGACTAGCGAGGGGCGAGCAGTACTTC; CDR3 protein: CASSLGGLARGEQYF
V gene: TRBV15; J gene: TRBJ1-1; D gene: -; clone size: -; CDR3 DNA: TGTGCCACCCACCCGAGGGAGAGCACTGAAGCTTTCTTT; CDR3 protein: CATHPRESTEAFF
V gene: TRBV28; J gene: TRBJ1-5; D gene: -; clone size: few; CDR3 DNA: TGTGCCAGCAGTTCCCTTGACAGGATGGGTCAGCCCCAGCATTTT; CDR3 protein: CASSSLDRMGQPQHF
V gene: TRBV9; J gene: TRBJ2-6; D gene: -; clone size: few; CDR3 DNA: TGTGCCAGCAGCACAGAGAGCTCTGGGGCCAACGTCCTGACTTTC; CDR3 protein: CASSTESSGANVLTF
V gene: TRBV27; J gene: TRBJ1-2; D gene: -; clone size: few; CDR3 DNA: TGTGCCGCCAGCAGGGGTGTAAACTATGGCTACACCTTC; CDR3 protein: CAASRGVNYGYTF
V gene: TRBV28; J gene: TRBJ2-5; D gene: -; clone size: few; CDR3 DNA: TGTGCCAGCAGTTACCCAGAGCAAGAGACCCAGTACTTC; CDR3 protein: CASSYPEQETQYF
V gene: TRBV7-3; J gene: TRBJ2-1; D gene: -; clone size: few; CDR3 DNA: TGTGCCAGCAGCTCCCTAGCCTACAATGAGCAGTTCTTC; CDR3 protein: CASSSLAYNEQFF
V gene: TRBV9; J gene: TRBJ2-7; D gene: -; clone size: -; CDR3 DNA: TGTGCCAGCAGCGACCCAGGGGAGCAGTACTTC; CDR3 protein: CASSDPGEQYF
V gene: TRBV5-1; J gene: TRBJ2-7; D gene: -; clone size: -; CDR3 DNA: TGCGCCAGCAGCTCCTCTAGTAGGGGTCTTACCTACGAGCAGTACTTC; CDR3 protein: CASSSSSRGLTYEQYF